This TCR beta chain was found in a study of cytomegalovirus exposure and HLA in healthy donors. The CDR3 is made up of 16 amino acids. From germline, CDR1 is LGHNA and CDR2 YNFKEQ. V lost 0 bases, J lost 0 bases, and 6 bases lay in between. PCR was performed using 60 Vbeta and 13 Jbeta primers. Sequenced by immunoSEQ multiplex PCR; TCRdb stores in-frame clones only, minus some. The table includes roughly 110,000 clones, more than 70% detected once. This clone was detected only a few times. This clonotype was sampled from a man in his forties in good health and CMV-seronegative. The material sequenced was PBMCs. This chain connects TRBV4-2 to TRBJ2-6, with D unclear. CDR3 bases: TGTGCCAGCAGCCAAGAGGGCAGCTCTGGGGCCAACGTCCTGACTTTC. Translation: CASSQEGSSGANVLTF.